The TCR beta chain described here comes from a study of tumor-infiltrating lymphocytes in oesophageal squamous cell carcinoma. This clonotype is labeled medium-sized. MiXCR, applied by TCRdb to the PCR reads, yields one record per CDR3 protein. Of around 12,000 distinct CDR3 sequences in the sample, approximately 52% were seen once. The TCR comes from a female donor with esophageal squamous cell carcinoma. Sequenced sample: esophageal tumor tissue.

The CDR3 here is CASVPGTGLNEQFF. The CDR3 coding sequence is TGTGCCAGCGTTCCCGGGACAGGGCTGAATGAGCAGTTCTTC. This chain connects TRBV6-1 to TRBJ2-1, with 9 bases fitting TRBD1. With 8 bases clipped from V and 7 bases from J, the junction kept 9 bases outside the gene matches. There are 14 residues in the CDR3. Germline loops: CDR1 MNHNS, CDR2 SASEGT.